This T cell receptor (beta chain) comes out of a study of T cells in Graves' hyperthyroidism and ophthalmopathy. With respect to this clonotype: Its specificity is unknown.

TCR beta CDR3 region amplification was performed from RNA transcripts. Primed by the HTBI set, a first-round RT-PCR was run on the TCR CDR3. One entry per CDR3 protein results from TCRdb running MiXCR on the multiplex PCR reads. The repertoire holds about 570,000 distinct CDR3 sequences, with 46% as singletons. Whole-study findings and limits: Most clonotypes expanded in the thyroid (above 0.001) were also present in blood.

Those patients with uncontrolled infection, other autoimmune disease, pregnancy or lactation were excluded. Diagnoses were established using clinical symptoms, serum thyroxine and TRAb, thyroid ultrasound and orbital computed tomography. The TCR originated in an adult woman with Graves' disease, either hyperthyroidism or ophthalmopathy (not recorded which). Sequencing was carried out using peripheral blood or thyroid tissue (not recorded which).

This CDR3 is CASSRIGSSYEQYF. The CDR3 DNA reads TGTGCCAGCAGCCGTATCGGCAGCTCCTACGAGCAGTACTTC. The rearrangement uses TRBV7-2 and TRBJ2-7; no clear D. Trimming removed 5 bases from V and 0 bases from J, with 11 bases in between. CDR1 and CDR2 from the germline V gene are SGHTA and FQGNSA. CDR3 length equals 14 residues.